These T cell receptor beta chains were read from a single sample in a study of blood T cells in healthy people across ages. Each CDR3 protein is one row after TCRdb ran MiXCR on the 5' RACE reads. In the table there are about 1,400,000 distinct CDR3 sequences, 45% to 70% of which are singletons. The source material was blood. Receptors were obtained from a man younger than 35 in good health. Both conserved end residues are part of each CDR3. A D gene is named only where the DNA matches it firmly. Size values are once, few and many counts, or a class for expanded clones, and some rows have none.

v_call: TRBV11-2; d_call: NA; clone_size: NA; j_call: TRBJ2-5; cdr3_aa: CASSFRQVQETQYF; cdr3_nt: TGTGCCAGCAGCTTTCGACAGGTCCAAGAGACCCAGTACTTC
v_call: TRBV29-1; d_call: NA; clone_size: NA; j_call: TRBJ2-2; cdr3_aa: CSVDRETGELFF; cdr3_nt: TGCAGCGTTGATCGGGAGACCGGGGAGCTGTTTTTT
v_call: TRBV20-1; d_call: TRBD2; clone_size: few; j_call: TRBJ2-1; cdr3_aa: CSATTGTSGGWEQFF; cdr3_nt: TGCAGTGCTACGACCGGGACTAGCGGGGGGTGGGAGCAGTTCTTC
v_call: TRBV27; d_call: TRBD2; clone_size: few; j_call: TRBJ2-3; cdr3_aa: CASYPRLAESDTQYF; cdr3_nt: TGTGCCAGCTACCCCCGACTAGCGGAGTCAGATACGCAGTATTTT
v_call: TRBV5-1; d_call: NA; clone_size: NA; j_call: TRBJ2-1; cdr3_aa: CASSLAMEGASLYNEQFF; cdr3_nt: TGCGCCAGCAGCTTGGCCATGGAGGGGGCCTCTCTATACAATGAGCAGTTCTTC
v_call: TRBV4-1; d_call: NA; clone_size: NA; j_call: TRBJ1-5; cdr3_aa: CASSPEQGLKQPQHF; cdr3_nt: TGCGCCAGCAGCCCTGAACAGGGTTTGAAGCAGCCCCAGCATTTT
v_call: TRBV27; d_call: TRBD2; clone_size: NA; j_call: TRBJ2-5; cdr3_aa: CASTPLAGHQETQYF; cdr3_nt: TGTGCCAGCACCCCCCTAGCGGGACACCAAGAGACCCAGTACTTC
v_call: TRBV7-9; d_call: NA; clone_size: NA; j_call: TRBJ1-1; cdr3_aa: CASSLVTLDTEAFF; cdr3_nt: TGTGCCAGCAGCTTAGTTACTTTGGACACTGAAGCTTTCTTT
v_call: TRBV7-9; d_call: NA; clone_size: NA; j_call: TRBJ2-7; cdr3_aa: CASSPQTANSYEQYF; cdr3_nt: TGTGCCAGCAGCCCCCAGACAGCGAACTCCTACGAGCAGTACTTC
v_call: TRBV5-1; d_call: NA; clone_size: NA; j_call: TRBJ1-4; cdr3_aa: CASSPGTREKLFF; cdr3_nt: TGCGCCAGCAGCCCGGGGACGAGGGAAAAACTGTTTTTT
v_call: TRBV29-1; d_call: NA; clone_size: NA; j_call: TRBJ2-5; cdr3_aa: CSVEDTGHGETQYF; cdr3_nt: TGCAGCGTTGAAGATACGGGACACGGGGAGACCCAGTACTTC
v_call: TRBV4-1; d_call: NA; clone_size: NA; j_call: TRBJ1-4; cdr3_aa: CASSWIGLATNEKLFF; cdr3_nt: TGCGCCAGCAGCTGGATAGGACTCGCAACTAATGAAAAACTGTTTTTT
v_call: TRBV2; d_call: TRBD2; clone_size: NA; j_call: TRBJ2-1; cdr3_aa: CASSEAGSGSYNEQFF; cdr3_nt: TGTGCCAGCAGTGAAGCTGGTAGCGGGAGCTACAATGAGCAGTTCTTC
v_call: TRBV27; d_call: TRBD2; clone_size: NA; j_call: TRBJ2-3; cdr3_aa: CASTSSGGSRSTQYF; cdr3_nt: TGTGCCAGCACCTCTAGCGGGGGGTCCCGCAGCACGCAGTATTTT
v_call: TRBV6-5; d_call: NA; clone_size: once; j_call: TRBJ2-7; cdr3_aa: CASSLGPGGLGNEQYF; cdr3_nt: TGTGCCAGCAGTTTAGGCCCAGGGGGGTTGGGGAATGAGCAGTACTTC
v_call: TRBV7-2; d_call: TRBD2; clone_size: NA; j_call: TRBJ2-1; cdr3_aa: CASSILAGRANEQFF; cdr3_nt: TGTGCCAGCAGCATTCTAGCGGGGAGAGCCAATGAGCAGTTCTTC
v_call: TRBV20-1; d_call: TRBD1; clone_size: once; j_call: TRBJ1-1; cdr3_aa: CSARRGDRGTEAFF; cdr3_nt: TGCAGTGCTAGACGTGGGGACAGGGGTACTGAAGCTTTCTTT
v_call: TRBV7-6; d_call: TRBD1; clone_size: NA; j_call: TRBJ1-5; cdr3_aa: CASSLAGTGGVVQPQHF; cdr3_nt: TGTGCCAGCAGCTTAGCTGGGACAGGGGGTGTAGTTCAGCCCCAGCATTTT